These 5 T cell receptor beta chains originate from one sample sequenced in a study of T-cell reconstitution after alpha-beta-depleted transplantation in children. As it was prepared, the TCRbeta library received unique molecular identifiers. TCRdb redid the calling of the PCR reads with MiXCR, one entry per CDR3 protein. The sample consists of around 490,000 distinct CDR3 sequences, approximately 10% of them appearing once. Sequences were derived from PBMCs, mostly from graft donor cells, sampled 180 days after TCRalphabeta/CD19-depleted stem cell transplant. The source of these receptors is a female patient aged 2-10 years who had a stem cell transplant for aplastic anemia, so the T cells may come from the graft donor.

This clonotype has a handful of counts. The V call is TRBV7-2, the J call TRBJ2-7; D possibly corresponds to TRBD2 (6 bases). Trimming stripped 5 bases from V and 2 bases from J, with 16 bases between. The CDR3 is 15 residues long. The germline gives CDR1 SGHTA, CDR2 FQGNSA. The CDR3 loop is CASSTMGDSTYEQYF. CDR3 bases: TGTGCCAGCAGCACGATGGGGGACTCCACCTACGAGCAGTACTTC.

V and J are TRBV9 and TRBJ2-4; TRBD1 agrees at 8 bases. V was pared by 3 bases and J by 7 bases, with 6 bases of the junction left unmatched. CDR3 length equals 14 residues. Germline CDR1 and CDR2: SGDLS and YYNGEE. Here the CDR3 reads CASSATGTGNIQYF. The DNA of the CDR3 is TGTGCCAGCAGCGCGACAGGGACAGGCAACATTCAGTACTTC. The full variable domain, in which reference TRBV9 and TRBJ2-4 provide the parts outside the CDR3, is DSGVTQTPKHLITATGQRVTLRCSPRSGDLSVYWYQQSLDQGLQFLIQYYNGEERAKGNILERFSAQQFPDLHSELNLSSLELGDSALYFCASSATGTGNIQYFGAGTRLSVL.

This clonotype was found many times. V gene TRBV4-2 combines with J gene TRBJ1-5; TRBD1 is a possible D gene (5 bases). Trimming stripped 0 bases from V and 3 bases from J, with 9 bases between. Germline-derived CDR1 and CDR2 are LGHNA and YNFKEQ. This CDR3 is 15 amino acids long. The chain's CDR3 is CASSQEGHHNQPQHF. For the CDR3, the DNA is TGTGCCAGCAGCCAAGAGGGGCACCACAATCAGCCCCAGCATTTT.

This clonotype was found a few times. The chain uses TRBV4-3 and TRBJ2-1, with D unresolved. This CDR3 is 15 amino acids long. V lost 0 bases and J 5 bases, leaving 11 bases between the germline ends. The germline gives CDR1 LGHNA, CDR2 YSLEER. CDR3 in amino acids: CASSQESSSNNEQFF. The CDR3 nucleotides read TGCGCCAGCAGCCAAGAGTCCTCGTCCAACAATGAGCAGTTCTTC.

V and J are TRBV24-1 and TRBJ2-2, with D possibly called TRBD1 or TRBD2 (5 bases each). CDR1 and CDR2 from the germline V gene are KGHDR and SFDVKD. Trimming left V 4 bases short and J 0 bases short, with 11 bases between. The CDR3 consists of 16 residues. The CDR3 DNA sequence: TGTGCCACCAGTGACTGGGACCGAGCGAACACCGGGGAGCTGTTTTTT. Translation gives CATSDWDRANTGELFF.